This T cell receptor beta chain appears in the sequencing data of a study of cytomegalovirus exposure and HLA in healthy donors. Per the germline V gene, CDR1 is MGHRA and CDR2 is YSYEKL. V was cut by 0 bases and J by 7 bases, with 13 bases left in between. The length of the CDR3 is 15 residues. PCR employed 60 Vbeta and 13 Jbeta primers. Under the authors' procedure: The count from a later analysis was tens of millions of unique TCR beta chains, some 10 million of them shared. The protocol was immunoSEQ multiplex PCR, while the TCRdb copy is restricted to in-frame clones and leaves out a portion. V and J calls and clone size are given by that table; D and trimming were obtained from the DNA. The profile shows roughly 88,000 clones, less than 85% of them singletons. Study-level findings and limits: A missense DCLRE1C variant was associated with V- and J-gene trimming of TCR beta chains in a later analysis, and an independent cohort replicated the association.

As for this clone: Its target is unknown.

V and J are TRBV4-1 and TRBJ1-5; D unresolved. Input material: PBMCs. The receptor was isolated from a man aged 30-40 years in good health and CMV-seropositive. The CDR3 here is CASSQEGFGIQPQHF. The CDR3 region has the DNA TGCGCCAGCAGCCAAGAAGGGTTCGGGATCCAGCCCCAGCATTTT.